A selection of T cell receptor beta chains follows, all from one sample in a study of blood T cell repertoires in COVID-19. Assay used: immunoSEQ multiplex PCR; TCRdb lists only in-frame clones, some missing. The sample contains about 360,000 clones, roughly four fifths of which appear only once. Sequencing was performed on peripheral blood. The source of these receptors is a human donor with acute or convalescent COVID-19. The donor label of this sample is uncertain. Both conserved end residues are part of each CDR3. The D gene is left open where the match is weak. Expanded clones are given a class, and other clones once, few, many or no size at all.

V	D	J	size	DNA	CDR3
TRBV28	NA	TRBJ2-7	NA	TGTGCCAGCAGCCCCGTGCGTCGGGGGGCGGACGAGCAGTACTTC	CASSPVRRGADEQYF
TRBV28	NA	TRBJ1-4	few	TGTGCCGGGGAGGAGGAGGAAAAACTGTTTTTT	CAGEEEEKLFF
TRBV6-5	TRBD1	TRBJ2-1	NA	TGTGCCAGCAGTCAGGACAGGGGGCAGTACAATGAGCAGTTCTTC	CASSQDRGQYNEQFF
TRBV6-6	NA	TRBJ1-3	NA	TGTGCCAGCAGCCCCCCGCAGGGTAACTCTGGAAACACCATATATTTT	CASSPPQGNSGNTIYF
TRBV5-1	TRBD1	TRBJ1-2	NA	TGCGCCACCCAGGGGGACGGCGACTATGGCTACACCTTC	CATQGDGDYGYTF
TRBV12-3/TRBV12-4	NA	TRBJ1-6	NA	TGTGCCAGCAGTTCGACAGTTTTCTCACCCCTCCACTTT	CASSSTVFSPLHF
TRBV7-9	TRBD1	TRBJ1-1	NA	TGTGCCAGCACCACGACAGGGACCATGAACACTGAAGCTTTCTTT	CASTTTGTMNTEAFF
TRBV5-4	NA	TRBJ2-2	NA	TGTGCCAGCAGCCCCCAGGGGCCGGGAACCGGGGAGCTGTTTTTT	CASSPQGPGTGELFF
TRBV7-8	NA	TRBJ1-1	NA	TGTGCCAGCAGCTTAACAGGTAGAGGCACTGAAGCTTTCTTT	CASSLTGRGTEAFF
TRBV2	TRBD2	TRBJ2-1	NA	TGTGCCAGCAGTGCTCTGCGGGGGGGAAACAATGAGCAGTTCTTC	CASSALRGGNNEQFF
TRBV19	TRBD1	TRBJ1-5	NA	TGTGCCAGTAGTACCCTTGGACAGGGGGACAATCAGCCCCAGCATTTT	CASSTLGQGDNQPQHF
TRBV18	NA	TRBJ1-1	NA	TGTGCCAGCTCACAAGGGGTGGACACTGAAGCTTTCTTT	CASSQGVDTEAFF
TRBV7-9	NA	TRBJ1-2	NA	TGTGCCAGCAGCCCCCCAAGGGGTTATGGCTACACCTTC	CASSPPRGYGYTF
TRBV6-5	TRBD1	TRBJ1-5	NA	TGTGCCAGCATCCCCCGGGACAGGGTTAATCAGCCCCAGCATTTT	CASIPRDRVNQPQHF
TRBV5-1	NA	TRBJ1-3	NA	TGCGCCAGCAGCTTGGAGGCAGGGGGAAACACCATATATTTT	CASSLEAGGNTIYF
TRBV2	NA	TRBJ2-2	few	TGTGCCAGCAGACAGGAAAGAGACGGGGAGCTGTTTTTT	CASRQERDGELFF
TRBV3-1/TRBV3-2	TRBD2	TRBJ2-2	NA	TGTGCCAGCCGTCTAGCGGGGGGAACCGGGGAGCTGTTTTTT	CASRLAGGTGELFF
TRBV7-9	NA	TRBJ2-7	NA	TGTGCCAGCAGTCCGAGCTCCTACGAGCAGTACTTC	CASSPSSYEQYF
TRBV15	NA	TRBJ1-4	NA	TGTGCCACCAGCAGAGATGCGGGGTTAAATGAAAAACTGTTTTTT	CATSRDAGLNEKLFF
TRBV5-1	NA	TRBJ1-6	NA	TGCGCCAGCAGCTTGGATGGCCCCGAGCGGAATTCACCCCTCCACTTT	CASSLDGPERNSPLHF
TRBV4-2	NA	TRBJ2-6	NA	TGTGCCAGCAGCCAAGCCGGGACAAGGAATCCCTCTGGGGCCAACGTCCTGACTTTC	CASSQAGTRNPSGANVLTF
TRBV5-5	NA	TRBJ2-3	NA	TGTGCCAGCTGGGTAGCGGCAGATACGCAGTATTTT	CASWVAADTQYF
TRBV27	NA	TRBJ1-5	NA	TGTGCCAGCAGTAAAGCAGGGCGGCGGGGTAGCAATCAGCCCCAGCATTTT	CASSKAGRRGSNQPQHF
TRBV20-1	TRBD1	TRBJ2-7	NA	TGCAGTGCTACTGACAGGGGTAGACCTTACGAGCAGTACTTC	CSATDRGRPYEQYF
TRBV6-5	TRBD2	TRBJ2-5	once	TGTGCCAGCAGCCAGACTAGCGCCGGAGAGACCCAGTACTTC	CASSQTSAGETQYF
TRBV4-2	TRBD2	TRBJ2-5	NA	TGTGCCAGCAGCCTCCGAAGTGGGCATTTGGGCGGGGGTAACCAAGAGACCCAGTACTTC	CASSLRSGHLGGGNQETQYF
TRBV6-5	TRBD1	TRBJ1-2	NA	TGTGCCAGCGCCGGACAGGGTTTAGGTGGCTACACCTTC	CASAGQGLGGYTF
TRBV5-1	NA	TRBJ2-3	NA	TGCGCCAGCAGCTTGGTGCCAGGGTCAGATACGCAGTATTTT	CASSLVPGSDTQYF
TRBV30	TRBD1	TRBJ2-6	NA	TGTGCCTTTCAGGGGGCTGGTGGGGCCAACGTCCTGACTTTC	CAFQGAGGANVLTF
TRBV5-1	NA	TRBJ1-1	once	TGCGCCAGCAAACACCAGGGGAACACTGAAGCTTTCTTT	CASKHQGNTEAFF
TRBV11-2	TRBD1	TRBJ1-3	NA	TGTGCCAGCAGCTTCCGGACAGGCTCTGGAAACACCATATATTTT	CASSFRTGSGNTIYF